By sample fraction, the clone carrying this TCR beta chain is large. The sample is drawn from a study of neurological immune-mediated disorders. Trimming cost V 3 bases and J 4 bases, with 18 bases left between them. Germline V gene data show CDR1 as MGHDK and CDR2 as SYGVNS. This CDR3 is 16 amino acids long. A 10-nucleotide random UMI tagged transcripts in template-switch 5'RACE cDNA synthesis. TCRdb re-called the 5' RACE reads with MiXCR, one entry per CDR3 protein. Of under 60,000 distinct CDR3 sequences in the sample, 3% to 4% were seen once. The J gene is TRBJ2-5, the V gene TRBV25-1, with D possibly TRBD2 on 5 matching bases. The sequenced sample consisted of PBMCs. The sequence was obtained from a man in his forties with multiple sclerosis. The CDR3, as DNA: TGTGCCAGCAGTGACGGTGGGAACCCGGCGGGAGAGACCCAGTACTTC. It yields the protein CASSDGGNPAGETQYF.